Listed here is a single T cell receptor (beta chain). The data were taken from a study of blood T cells in healthy people across ages. The junction had 12 bases not matched to a gene; V was cut back by 0 bases and J by 9 bases. This CDR3 comprises 16 residues. Germline V CDR1 and CDR2: SGHAT, FQNNGV. Together with a sample-barcoded 5' primer, a J-beta primer mix was included in a second PCR lasting roughly 6 to 12 cycles. Each CDR3 protein is one row after TCRdb ran MiXCR on the 5' RACE reads. The sample carries fewer than 2,000,000 distinct CDR3 sequences, more than 35% recorded once. The genes are TRBV11-2 and TRBJ2-5; 8 bases line up with TRBD2. The material sequenced was blood. This clonotype originated in a human donor in good health. This CDR3 reads CASSLDPAAGGPPQYF. Here the CDR3 DNA reads TGTGCCAGCAGCTTAGACCCAGCGGCGGGGGGCCCCCCCCAGTACTTC.